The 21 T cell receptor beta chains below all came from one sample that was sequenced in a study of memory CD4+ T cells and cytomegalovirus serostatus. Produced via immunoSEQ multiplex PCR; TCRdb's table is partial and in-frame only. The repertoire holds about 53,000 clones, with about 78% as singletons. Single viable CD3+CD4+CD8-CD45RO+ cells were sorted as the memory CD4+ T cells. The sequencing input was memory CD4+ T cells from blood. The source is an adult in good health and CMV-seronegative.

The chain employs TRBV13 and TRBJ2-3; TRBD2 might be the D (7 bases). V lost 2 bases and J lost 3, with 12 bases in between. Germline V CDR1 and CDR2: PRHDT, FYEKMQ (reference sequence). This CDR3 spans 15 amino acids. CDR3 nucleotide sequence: TGTGCCAGCAGCTTACGGCGGGGGACAACAGATACGCAGTATTTT. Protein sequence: CASSLRRGTTDTQYF.

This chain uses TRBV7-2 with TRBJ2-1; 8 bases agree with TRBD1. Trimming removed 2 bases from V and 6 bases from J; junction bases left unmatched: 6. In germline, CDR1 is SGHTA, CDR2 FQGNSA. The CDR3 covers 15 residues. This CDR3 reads CASSLSQGAFNEQFF. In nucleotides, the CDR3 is TGTGCCAGCAGCTTATCCCAGGGGGCTTTCAATGAGCAGTTCTTC.

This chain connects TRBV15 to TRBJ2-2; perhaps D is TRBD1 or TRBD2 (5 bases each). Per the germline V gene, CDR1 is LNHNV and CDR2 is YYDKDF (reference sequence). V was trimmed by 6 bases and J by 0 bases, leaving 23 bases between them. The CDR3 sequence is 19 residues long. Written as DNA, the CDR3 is TGTGCCACCAGGCCCTGGGACCATAACAAGTTCGCGAACACCGGGGAGCTGTTTTTT. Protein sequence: CATRPWDHNKFANTGELFF.

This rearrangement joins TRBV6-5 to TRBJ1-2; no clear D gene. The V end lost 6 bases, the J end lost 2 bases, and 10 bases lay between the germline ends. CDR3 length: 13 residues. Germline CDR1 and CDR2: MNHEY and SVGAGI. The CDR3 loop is CASRPGRNYGYTF. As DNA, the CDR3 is TGTGCCAGCAGGCCCGGACGGAACTATGGCTACACCTTC.

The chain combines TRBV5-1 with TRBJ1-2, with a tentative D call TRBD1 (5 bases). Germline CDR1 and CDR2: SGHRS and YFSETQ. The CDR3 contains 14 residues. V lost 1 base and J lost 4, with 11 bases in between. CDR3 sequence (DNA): TGCGCCAGCAGCTTGCGGGACCCCCTCTATGGCTACACCTTC. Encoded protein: CASSLRDPLYGYTF.

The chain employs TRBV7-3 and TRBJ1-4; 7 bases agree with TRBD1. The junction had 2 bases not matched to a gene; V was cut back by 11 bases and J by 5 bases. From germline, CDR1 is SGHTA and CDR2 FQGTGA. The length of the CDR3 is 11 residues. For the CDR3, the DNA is TGTGCCGAGGGGGCGAATGAAAAACTGTTTTTT. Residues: CAEGANEKLFF. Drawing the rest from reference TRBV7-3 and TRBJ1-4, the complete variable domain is GAGVSQTPSNKVTEKGKYVELRCDPISGHTALYWYRQSLGQGPEFLIYFQGTGAADDSGLPNDRFFAVRPEGSVSTLKIQRTERGDSAVYLCAEGANEKLFFGSGTQLSVL.

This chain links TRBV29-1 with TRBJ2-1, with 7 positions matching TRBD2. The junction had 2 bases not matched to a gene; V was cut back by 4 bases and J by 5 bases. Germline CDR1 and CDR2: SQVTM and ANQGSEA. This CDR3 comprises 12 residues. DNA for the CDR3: TGCAGCGTTGTGCTAGCGGACAATGAGCAGTTCTTC. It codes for CSVVLADNEQFF.

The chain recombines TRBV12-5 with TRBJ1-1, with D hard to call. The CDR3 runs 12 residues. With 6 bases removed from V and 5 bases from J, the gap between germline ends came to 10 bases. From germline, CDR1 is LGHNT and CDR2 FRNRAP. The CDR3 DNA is TGTGCTAGTGGCTATAAGTTAACTGAAGCTTTCTTT. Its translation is CASGYKLTEAFF.

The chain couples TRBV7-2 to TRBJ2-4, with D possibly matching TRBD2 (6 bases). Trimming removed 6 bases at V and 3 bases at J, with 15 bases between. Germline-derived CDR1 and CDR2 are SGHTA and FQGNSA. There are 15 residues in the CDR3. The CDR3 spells CASRSTGDFKNIQYF. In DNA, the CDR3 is TGTGCCAGCAGGTCGACCGGGGACTTCAAAAACATTCAGTACTTC.

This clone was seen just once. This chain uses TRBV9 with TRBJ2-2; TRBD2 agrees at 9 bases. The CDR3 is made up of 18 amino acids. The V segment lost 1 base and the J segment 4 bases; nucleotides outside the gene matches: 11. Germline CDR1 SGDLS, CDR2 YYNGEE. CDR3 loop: CASSVISGGPQGTGELFF. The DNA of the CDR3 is TGTGCCAGCAGCGTAATTAGCGGGGGACCCCAGGGCACCGGGGAGCTGTTTTTT.

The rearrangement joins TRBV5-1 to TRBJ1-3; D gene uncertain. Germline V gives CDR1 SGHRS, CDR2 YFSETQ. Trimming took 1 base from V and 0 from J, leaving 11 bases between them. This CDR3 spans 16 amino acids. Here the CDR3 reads CASSLTPANSGNTIYF. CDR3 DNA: TGCGCCAGCAGCTTGACACCTGCGAACTCTGGAAACACCATATATTTT.

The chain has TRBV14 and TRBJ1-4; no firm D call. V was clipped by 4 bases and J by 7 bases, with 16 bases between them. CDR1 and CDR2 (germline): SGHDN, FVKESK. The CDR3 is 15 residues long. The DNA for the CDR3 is TGTGCCAGCAGCCGCTTCACGGGGAGAGGTGAAAAACTGTTTTTT. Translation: CASSRFTGRGEKLFF. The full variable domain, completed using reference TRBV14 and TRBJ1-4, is EAGVTQFPSHSVIEKGQTVTLRCDPISGHDNLYWYRRVMGKEIKFLLHFVKESKQDESGMPNNRFLAERTGGTYSTLKVQPAELEDSGVYFCASSRFTGRGEKLFFGSGTQLSVL.

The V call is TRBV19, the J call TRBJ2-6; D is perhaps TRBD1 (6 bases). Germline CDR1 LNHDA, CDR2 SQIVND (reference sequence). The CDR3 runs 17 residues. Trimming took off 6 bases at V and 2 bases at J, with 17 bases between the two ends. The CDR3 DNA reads TGTGCCAGTAGCCCGCGGACAGCGCCGGCTGGGGCCAACGTCCTGACTTTC. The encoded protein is CASSPRTAPAGANVLTF.

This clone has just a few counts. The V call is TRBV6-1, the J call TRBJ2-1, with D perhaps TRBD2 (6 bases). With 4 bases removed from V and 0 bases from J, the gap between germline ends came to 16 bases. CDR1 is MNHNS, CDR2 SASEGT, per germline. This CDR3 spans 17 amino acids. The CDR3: CASSARGSAVSYNEQFF. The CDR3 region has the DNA TGTGCCAGCAGTGCCCGGGGGAGCGCTGTCTCCTACAATGAGCAGTTCTTC.

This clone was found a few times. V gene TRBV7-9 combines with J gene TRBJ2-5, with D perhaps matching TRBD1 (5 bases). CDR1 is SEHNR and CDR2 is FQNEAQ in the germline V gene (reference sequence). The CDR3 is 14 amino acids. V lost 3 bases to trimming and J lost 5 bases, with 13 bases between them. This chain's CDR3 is CASSFQGYWETQYF. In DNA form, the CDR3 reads TGTGCCAGCAGCTTCCAGGGATATTGGGAGACCCAGTACTTC.

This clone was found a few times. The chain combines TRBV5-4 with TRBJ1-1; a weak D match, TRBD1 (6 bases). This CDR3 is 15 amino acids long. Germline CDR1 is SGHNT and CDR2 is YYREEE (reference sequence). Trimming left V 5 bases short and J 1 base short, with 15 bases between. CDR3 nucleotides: TGTGCCAGCAGAAAAGATCAGGGGAAGAACACTGAAGCTTTCTTT. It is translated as CASRKDQGKNTEAFF.

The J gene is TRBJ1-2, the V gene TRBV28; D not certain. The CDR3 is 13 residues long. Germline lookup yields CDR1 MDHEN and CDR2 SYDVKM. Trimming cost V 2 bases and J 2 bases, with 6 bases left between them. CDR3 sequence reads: CASSLNRNYGYTF. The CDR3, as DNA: TGTGCCAGCAGTTTAAACCGGAACTATGGCTACACCTTC.

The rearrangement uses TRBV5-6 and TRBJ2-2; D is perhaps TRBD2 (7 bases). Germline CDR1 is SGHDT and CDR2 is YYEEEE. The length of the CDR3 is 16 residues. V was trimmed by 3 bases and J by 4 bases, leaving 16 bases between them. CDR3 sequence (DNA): TGTGCCAGCAGCTGGGGGTCGGGGGGCTCCACCGGGGAGCTGTTTTTT. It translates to CASSWGSGGSTGELFF.

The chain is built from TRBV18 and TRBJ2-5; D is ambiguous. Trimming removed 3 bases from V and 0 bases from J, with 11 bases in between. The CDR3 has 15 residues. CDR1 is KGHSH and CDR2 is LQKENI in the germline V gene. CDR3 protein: CASSPFGTYQETQYF. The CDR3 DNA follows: TGTGCCAGCTCACCCTTCGGAACGTACCAAGAGACCCAGTACTTC.

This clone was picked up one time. The CDR3 DNA reads as TGTGCCAGCAGTCCTTTTAGCTCCTACAATGAGCAGTTCTTC. Residues: CASSPFSSYNEQFF. The gene calls are TRBV6-1 and TRBJ2-1; D gene ambiguous. Germline V gives CDR1 MNHNS, CDR2 SASEGT. The CDR3 totals 14 residues. Trimming removed 5 bases at V and 0 bases at J, with 8 bases between.

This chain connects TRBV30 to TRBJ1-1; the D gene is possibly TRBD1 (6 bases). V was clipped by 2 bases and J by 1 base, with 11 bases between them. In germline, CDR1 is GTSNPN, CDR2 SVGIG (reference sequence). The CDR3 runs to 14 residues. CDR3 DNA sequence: TGTGCCTGGAGTCCCGACAGGCCGAACACTGAAGCTTTCTTT. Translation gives CAWSPDRPNTEAFF.